A single sample is the source of the 25 T cell receptor beta chains below, sequenced in a study of OX40 agonist ivuxolimab in advanced cancers. Here immunoSEQ multiplex PCR was the method, and the copy in TCRdb shows in-frame clones only, minus some. The sample lists about 26,000 clones, roughly 90% occurring once. This specimen was CD4+ or CD8+ T cells sorted from blood, taken in a trial of the OX40 agonist ivuxolimab. Source of these receptors: an adult with an advanced solid tumor such as melanoma, head and neck, liver or kidney cancer.

The chain couples TRBV4-1 to TRBJ2-3; 8 bases map to TRBD2. CDR3 size: 16 residues. CDR1 and CDR2 (germline): MGHRA, YSYEKL. V was pared by 0 bases and J by 6 bases, with 8 bases of the junction left unmatched. CDR3 residues: CASSQDGTGGLDTQYF. The CDR3 region has the DNA TGCGCCAGCAGCCAAGATGGAACGGGGGGGCTTGATACGCAGTATTTT.

In DNA, the CDR3 is TGTGCCAGCAGCGTAAAGGGGGCAGGGTTCCTCGGGGAGCTGTTTTTT. Translating gives CASSVKGAGFLGELFF. This chain uses TRBV9 with TRBJ2-2, with 7 bases fitting TRBD1. The junction had 10 bases not matched to a gene; V was cut back by 1 base and J by 7 bases. The CDR3 length is 16 residues. The germline gives CDR1 SGDLS, CDR2 YYNGEE.

V is TRBV6-1 and J is TRBJ1-6; no definite D call. V shed 4 bases and J shed 0 bases, with 10 bases lying between them. The CDR3 has 16 amino acids. Germline lookup yields CDR1 MNHNS and CDR2 SASEGT. The CDR3 sequence is CASSGGWDSYNSPLHF. In DNA, the CDR3 is TGTGCCAGCAGTGGCGGGTGGGACTCCTATAATTCACCCCTCCACTTT.

This clone turned up a few times. The chain employs TRBV19 and TRBJ2-1; D may match TRBD1 or TRBD2 (5 bases each). Trimming took 7 bases from V and 7 from J, leaving 20 bases between them. The germline V gene encodes CDR1 LNHDA and CDR2 SQIVND (reference sequence). There are 15 residues in the CDR3. The CDR3 bases are TGTGCCAGTACTCCAGAGGGCTGGGGGTGGAATGAGCAGTTCTTC. Translating it yields CASTPEGWGWNEQFF. Combining the CDR3 with reference TRBV19 and TRBJ2-1 gives the whole variable domain DGGITQSPKYLFRKEGQNVTLSCEQNLNHDAMYWYRQDPGQGLRLIYYSQIVNDFQKGDIAEGYSVSREKKESFPLTVTSAQKNPTAFYLCASTPEGWGWNEQFFGPGTRLTVL.

This clone appeared a single time. The V and J genes are TRBV7-9 and TRBJ2-1; 10 positions agree with TRBD2. Germline V lookup: CDR1 SEHNR, CDR2 FQNEAQ (reference sequence). The CDR3 spans 16 residues. V gave up 4 bases and J gave up 0 bases; unmatched junction bases: 3. The chain's CDR3 is CASSSSSGSSYNEQFF. DNA of the CDR3: TGTGCCAGCAGCTCGTCTAGCGGGAGCTCCTACAATGAGCAGTTCTTC.

The chain has TRBV29-1 and TRBJ1-2; possible D gene TRBD1, 6 bases. Trimming stripped 7 bases from V and 12 bases from J, with 18 bases between. This CDR3 has 11 amino acids. Germline V CDR1 and CDR2: SQVTM, ANQGSEA. CDR3 in DNA: TGCAGCGCTTTAGAGACAGGCCGCAACACCTTC. Translated, it gives CSALETGRNTF.

The chain recombines TRBV5-1 with TRBJ1-2, with 10 bases identical to TRBD1. Germline lookup yields CDR1 SGHRS and CDR2 YFSETQ. With V trimmed by 3 bases and J by 5 bases, 7 bases remained unmatched. The CDR3 is made up of 15 amino acids. The CDR3, as DNA: TGCGCCAGCAGCTCCCCGGACAGGGGGTTTTATGGCTACACCTTC. Protein: CASSSPDRGFYGYTF.

This chain joins TRBV18 and TRBJ1-5; tentative D call: TRBD1 (6 bases). CDR1 KGHSH and CDR2 LQKENI come from the germline V gene. V was cut by 3 bases and J by 4 bases, with 19 bases left in between. The CDR3 is 17 residues long. The CDR3 spells CASSPAIGVRGNQPQHF. The CDR3, as DNA: TGTGCCAGCTCACCGGCCATCGGGGTGAGGGGGAATCAGCCCCAGCATTTT.

The chain employs TRBV5-1 and TRBJ2-1; the D gene is possibly TRBD2 (5 bases). The CDR3 sequence is 15 residues long. V was clipped by 2 bases and J by 4 bases, with 13 bases between them. Germline lookup yields CDR1 SGHRS and CDR2 YFSETQ. The CDR3 DNA reads as TGCGCCAGCAGCTTAAGGAGGATAACTTACAATGAGCAGTTCTTC. Encoded protein: CASSLRRITYNEQFF.

This clone showed up just a few times. CDR3 nucleotides: TGCGCCAGCAGCCAATCAGGGGCGTCTAACTATGGCTACACCTTC. Amino acids: CASSQSGASNYGYTF. The chain is built from TRBV4-3 and TRBJ1-2, with D perhaps matching TRBD1 (6 bases). Trimming took off 2 bases at V and 0 bases at J, with 10 bases between the two ends. The CDR3 consists of 15 residues. Per germline, CDR1 LGHNA and CDR2 YSLEER.

The gene calls are TRBV6-5 and TRBJ1-3, with D tentatively TRBD1 (5 bases). Per the germline V gene, CDR1 is MNHEY and CDR2 is SVGAGI. V was shortened by 2 bases and J by 5 bases, with 10 bases between the two germline ends. The CDR3 sequence is 14 residues long. The CDR3 DNA reads TGTGCCAGCAGTTACCGGGGACTTCGAAACACCATATATTTT. Residues: CASSYRGLRNTIYF.

V and J are TRBV28 and TRBJ1-5; 9 bases fit TRBD1. From germline, CDR1 is MDHEN and CDR2 SYDVKM. This CDR3 is built from 16 residues. Trimming took 6 bases from V and 0 from J; bases not matched to a gene: 6. CDR3 amino acids: CASRGTGTYSNQPQHF. CDR3 bases: TGTGCCAGCAGGGGGACAGGGACATATAGCAATCAGCCCCAGCATTTT. The full variable domain, with the rest looked up from reference TRBV28 and TRBJ1-5, is DVKVTQSSRYLVKRTGEKVFLECVQDMDHENMFWYRQDPGLGLRLIYFSYDVKMKEKGDIPEGYSVSREKKERFSLILESASTNQTSMYLCASRGTGTYSNQPQHFGDGTRLSIL.

The chain combines TRBV6-4 with TRBJ2-1; 8 bases agree with TRBD2. Germline CDR1 and CDR2: MRHNA and SNTAGT. Trimming removed 0 bases from V and 2 bases from J; junction bases left unmatched: 0. This CDR3 spans 15 amino acids. The CDR3, as DNA: TGTGCCAGCAGTGACTCAGCGGGAGCCTACAATGAGCAGTTCTTC. It is translated as CASSDSAGAYNEQFF.

This rearrangement joins TRBV11-2 to TRBJ1-4, with a tentative D call TRBD1 (5 bases). The V gene's germline CDR1 is SGHAT and CDR2 FQNNGV. The CDR3 totals 16 residues. The ends were cut back, 5 bases at V and 3 bases at J, with 16 bases in the middle. CDR3 residues: CASSPGRGGANEKLFF. The CDR3 region has the DNA TGTGCCAGCAGCCCCGGACGTGGAGGGGCTAATGAAAAACTGTTTTTT. Full variable domain (rest looked up from reference TRBV11-2 and TRBJ1-4): EAGVAQSPRYKIIEKRQSVAFWCNPISGHATLYWYQQILGQGPKLLIQFQNNGVVDDSQLPKDRFSAERLKGVDSTLKIQPAKLEDSAVYLCASSPGRGGANEKLFFGSGTQLSVL.

The chain has TRBV27 and TRBJ2-3; 8 bases align to TRBD1. The V and J ends lost 5 bases and 7 bases, in that order; junction bases with no gene match: 11. Germline loops: CDR1 MNHEY, CDR2 SMNVEV (reference sequence). The CDR3 sequence is 15 residues long. In nucleotides, the CDR3 is TGTGCCAGCAGTACGGACAGGGAAGAAGGGAATACGCAGTATTTT. It translates to CASSTDREEGNTQYF.

The chain employs TRBV6-1 and TRBJ2-1; 7 bases match TRBD2. The CDR3 extends over 14 amino acids. CDR1 and CDR2 (germline): MNHNS, SASEGT. V shed 8 bases, J shed 2 bases, and the junction held 6 bases outside the gene matches. CDR3 region: CASHSGLTYNEQFF. The CDR3 DNA reads as TGTGCCAGCCATAGCGGGTTGACCTACAATGAGCAGTTCTTC.

V usage is TRBV19 and J usage is TRBJ2-7; no clear D. Per the germline V gene, CDR1 is LNHDA and CDR2 is SQIVND (reference sequence). Deletions cut 3 bases from V and 6 bases from J, with 12 bases between. The CDR3 extends over 13 amino acids. The CDR3 here is CASSMVYPGEQYF. The CDR3 bases are TGTGCCAGTAGTATGGTCTACCCGGGCGAGCAGTACTTC.

The chain joins TRBV27 to TRBJ2-5; TRBD1 agrees at 9 bases. CDR1 is MNHEY, CDR2 SMNVEV, per germline (reference sequence). V gave up 5 bases and J gave up 3 bases; unmatched junction bases: 7. The CDR3 runs 15 residues. This CDR3 is CASSAGTGREETQYF. The CDR3 DNA is TGTGCCAGCAGTGCGGGGACAGGGCGGGAAGAGACCCAGTACTTC.

This chain links TRBV18 with TRBJ2-7; D is tentatively TRBD1 or TRBD2 (5 bases each). Germline V gene sequence: CDR1 KGHSH, CDR2 LQKENI. The CDR3 extends over 15 amino acids. V dropped 3 bases and J dropped 2 bases, with 14 bases sitting between them. CDR3 DNA sequence: TGTGCCAGCTCACCCGAGGGGACCTTTGCCTACGAGCAGTACTTC. It yields the protein CASSPEGTFAYEQYF.

This clone showed up just once. The rearrangement joins TRBV15 to TRBJ1-4, with TRBD1 as a possible D gene (5 bases). CDR3 length: 16 amino acids. Trimming shortened V by 1 base and J by 2 bases, and 11 bases separated the two germline ends. Germline-derived CDR1 and CDR2 are LNHNV and YYDKDF (reference sequence). This chain's CDR3 is CATSRAVGVTNEKLFF. CDR3 coding DNA: TGTGCCACCAGCAGAGCCGTAGGGGTGACTAATGAAAAACTGTTTTTT. Full variable domain (rest looked up from reference TRBV15 and TRBJ1-4): DAMVIQNPRYQVTQFGKPVTLSCSQTLNHNVMYWYQQKSSQAPKLLFHYYDKDFNNEADTPDNFQSRRPNTSFCFLDIRSPGLGDTAMYLCATSRAVGVTNEKLFFGSGTQLSVL.

This clone was found once. V usage is TRBV5-4 and J usage is TRBJ1-2, with D hard to call. CDR1 and CDR2 from the germline V gene are SGHNT and YYREEE (reference sequence). The CDR3 runs 13 residues. Trimming removed 4 bases at V and 6 bases at J, with 13 bases between. CDR3: CASSLLVGDGYTF. The CDR3 region has the DNA TGTGCCAGCAGCCTATTAGTTGGGGATGGCTACACCTTC.

The chain links TRBV13 to TRBJ1-1, with D perhaps TRBD1 (5 bases). Germline V gene data show CDR1 as PRHDT and CDR2 as FYEKMQ (reference sequence). This CDR3 region has 13 residues. Trimming shortened V by 3 bases and J by 3 bases, and 8 bases separated the two germline ends. The CDR3 DNA is TGTGCCAGCAGCTTTGGGGGTGACACTGAAGCTTTCTTT. This translates into CASSFGGDTEAFF.

The chain carries TRBV28 and TRBJ2-3; D remains unclear. CDR1 and CDR2 from the germline V gene are MDHEN and SYDVKM. V was trimmed by 4 bases and J by 6 bases, leaving 8 bases between them. This CDR3 is 12 amino acids long. CDR3 nucleotides: TGTGCCAGCAGTTGGGTAGGGGATACGCAGTATTTT. Its translation: CASSWVGDTQYF.

The V call is TRBV5-1, the J call TRBJ2-7, with D tentatively TRBD1 or TRBD2 (5 bases each). Germline CDR1 is SGHRS and CDR2 is YFSETQ. V gave up 0 bases and J gave up 6 bases, with 13 bases separating them. This CDR3 has 14 residues. This chain's CDR3 is CASSLVEGHFEQYF. CDR3 sequence (DNA): TGCGCCAGCAGCTTGGTCGAGGGGCACTTCGAGCAGTACTTC. The full variable domain, with the rest looked up from reference TRBV5-1 and TRBJ2-7, is KAGVTQTPRYLIKTRGQQVTLSCSPISGHRSVSWYQQTPGQGLQFLFEYFSETQRNKGNFPGRFSGRQFSNSRSEMNVSTLELGDSALYLCASSLVEGHFEQYFGPGTRLTVT.

V and J are TRBV27 and TRBJ2-3; no clear D. Trimming cost V 6 bases and J 1 base, with 11 bases left between them. Germline V gene data show CDR1 as MNHEY and CDR2 as SMNVEV (reference sequence). The CDR3 totals 14 residues. The CDR3 sequence is CASSSLTRTDTQYF. The CDR3 DNA reads as TGTGCCAGCAGCTCCCTTACCCGCACAGATACGCAGTATTTT.